The 12 T cell receptor beta chains below all came from one sample that was sequenced in a study of CD8 T cells in Susac syndrome. Reverse transcription of about 0.45 to 1 ug RNA was performed with random hexamers. TCRdb reprocessed the immunoSEQ multiplex PCR reads via MiXCR and lists one record per CDR3 protein. The sample includes over 100,000 distinct CDR3 sequences, roughly 95% of them seen just once. The sample taken for sequencing was CD4+ T cells from PBMCs. The receptors stem from a human donor in good health.

V usage is TRBV7-8 and J usage is TRBJ2-7, with D tentatively TRBD1 (6 bases). Trimming took off 1 base at V and 0 bases at J, with 10 bases between the two ends. This CDR3 has 15 amino acids. Per the germline V gene, CDR1 is SGHVS and CDR2 is FQNEAQ. The CDR3 DNA reads as TGTGCCAGCAGCTTAGTGGGCAGGGGCTCCTACGAGCAGTACTTC. This gives the protein CASSLVGRGSYEQYF. The entire variable domain, with the rest obtained from reference TRBV7-8 and TRBJ2-7, is as follows: GAGVSQSPRYKVAKRGQDVALRCDPISGHVSLFWYQQALGQGPEFLTYFQNEAQLDKSGLPSDRFFAERPEGSVSTLKIQRTQQEDSAVYLCASSLVGRGSYEQYFGPGTRLTVT.

V gene TRBV2 combines with J gene TRBJ1-2; no definite D call. The CDR3 totals 12 residues. Trimming stripped 6 bases from V and 8 bases from J, with 13 bases between. Looked up from germline, CDR1 is SNHLY and CDR2 is FYNNEI. This CDR3 is CASSPQPPGYTF. CDR3 bases: TGTGCCAGCAGCCCACAACCCCCGGGCTACACCTTC.

The rearrangement joins TRBV3-1 to TRBJ1-2; D is undetermined. V lost 0 bases and J 4 bases, leaving 18 bases between the germline ends. CDR1 and CDR2 (germline): LGHDT, YNNKEL (reference sequence). The CDR3 is made up of 17 amino acids. CDR3 in DNA: TGTGCCAGCAGCCAAGATCACGGCGGACGCAAGGGCTATGGCTACACCTTC. It codes for CASSQDHGGRKGYGYTF.

The rearrangement links TRBV3-1 to TRBJ2-7; perhaps TRBD2 as D (6 bases). The CDR3 has 13 residues. CDR1 is LGHDT, CDR2 YNNKEL, per germline (reference sequence). Trimming removed 4 bases from V and 3 bases from J, with 10 bases in between. The CDR3 DNA is TGTGCCAGCAGCCTCCGCGGGGTCTACGAGCAGTACTTC. Residues: CASSLRGVYEQYF.

The chain couples TRBV5-1 to TRBJ1-6; D may be TRBD1 (5 bases). Germline CDR1 SGHRS, CDR2 YFSETQ. The length of the CDR3 is 15 residues. Trimming left V 3 bases short and J 2 bases short, with 9 bases between. CDR3 bases: TGCGCCAGCAGCTCGGGGGAGGCCTATAATTCACCCCTCCACTTT. Amino acids: CASSSGEAYNSPLHF.

V usage is TRBV29-1 and J usage is TRBJ1-1, with a tentative D call TRBD1 (5 bases). Germline V gene data show CDR1 as SQVTM and CDR2 as ANQGSEA. The CDR3 length is 13 residues. V lost 6 bases to trimming and J lost 0 bases, with 11 bases between them. CDR3 bases: TGCAGCGTCCAAGGACAAATGAACACTGAAGCTTTCTTT. Protein: CSVQGQMNTEAFF.

V and J are TRBV30 and TRBJ1-6; perhaps TRBD1 as D (6 bases). Trimming pared 4 bases from V and 8 bases from J, leaving 9 bases between. The CDR3 spans 12 residues. Germline V CDR1 and CDR2: GTSNPN, SVGIG (reference sequence). CDR3: CAWTQGYSPLHF. The CDR3 region has the DNA TGTGCCTGGACGCAGGGGTATTCACCCCTCCACTTT.

The chain couples TRBV5-6 to TRBJ2-2, with D possibly matching TRBD1 (5 bases). CDR3 length: 16 residues. Trimming cost V 4 bases and J 0 bases, with 13 bases left between them. Germline-derived CDR1 and CDR2 are SGHDT and YYEEEE. CDR3 amino acids: CASSTRTIANTGELFF. The CDR3 DNA follows: TGTGCCAGCAGCACCCGGACAATTGCGAACACCGGGGAGCTGTTTTTT.

The CDR3 DNA sequence: TGTGCCAGCAGTTACTCGACCAGGGGGCGCGATGGCTACACCTTC. Its translation: CASSYSTRGRDGYTF. The V call is TRBV6-5, the J call TRBJ1-2; 8 bases line up with TRBD1. The CDR3 sequence is 15 residues long. V shed 0 bases, J shed 6 bases, and the junction held 6 bases outside the gene matches. Looked up from germline, CDR1 is MNHEY and CDR2 is SVGAGI.

CDR3 nucleotides: TGTGCCAGCAGCATTTCCTACGAGCAGTACTTC. Residues: CASSISYEQYF. The chain couples TRBV11-2 to TRBJ2-7; D not resolved. Germline CDR1 SGHAT, CDR2 FQNNGV. V lost 5 bases and J 1 base, leaving 3 bases between the germline ends. CDR3 length: 11 residues.

V gene TRBV4-2 combines with J gene TRBJ2-7, with TRBD2 matching over 8 bases. Per the germline V gene, CDR1 is LGHNA and CDR2 is YNFKEQ. The ends lost 2 bases at V and 9 bases at J; junction bases unmatched: 6. The CDR3 has 13 residues. CDR3 nucleotides: TGTGCCAGCAGCCAAATGGTCGGGGGGGGGCAGTACTTC. It codes for CASSQMVGGGQYF.

The V and J genes are TRBV7-9 and TRBJ1-1; D might be TRBD1 (6 bases). The CDR3 contains 13 residues. Per germline, CDR1 SEHNR and CDR2 FQNEAQ (reference sequence). The V end was cut by 5 bases, the J end by 10 bases, with 17 bases between. The CDR3 spells CASSTRQDVGAFF. The CDR3 coding sequence is TGTGCCAGCAGCACAAGACAGGACGTGGGAGCTTTCTTT. Complete variable domain (other parts from reference TRBV7-9 and TRBJ1-1): DTGVSQNPRHKITKRGQNVTFRCDPISEHNRLYWYRQTLGQGPEFLTYFQNEAQLEKSRLLSDRFSAERPKGSFSTLEIQRTEQGDSAMYLCASSTRQDVGAFFGQGTRLTVV.